The next 30 T cell receptor beta chains were all read from a single sample in a study of cytomegalovirus exposure and HLA in healthy donors. Both 60 Vbeta primers and 13 Jbeta primers went into the PCR. Libraries were prepared by immunoSEQ multiplex PCR; TCRdb keeps only in-frame clonotypes and omits some of them. The table lists 150,000 to 200,000 clones, around 86% of them singletons. The sequenced sample consisted of PBMCs. The receptors shown here come from a woman younger than 35 in good health and CMV-seronegative.

The V call is TRBV2, the J call TRBJ2-7; weak D call: TRBD2 (7 bases). V was trimmed by 10 bases and J by 4 bases, leaving 17 bases between them. The CDR3 spans 13 residues. Germline loops: CDR1 SNHLY, CDR2 FYNNEI. This chain's CDR3 is CATRGRGRYEQYF. For the CDR3, the DNA is TGTGCCACCCGGGGGCGGGGGAGGTACGAGCAGTACTTC.

The rearrangement links TRBV5-1 to TRBJ2-1; 15 bases are a match to TRBD2. The CDR3 length is 15 residues. V trimming: 4 bases; J trimming: 7 bases; junction bases outside the gene matches: 3. The germline V gene encodes CDR1 SGHRS and CDR2 YFSETQ. The CDR3 DNA reads as TGCGCCAGCAGCGCGGGACTAGCGGGGGGTAATGAGCAGTTCTTC. Amino acids: CASSAGLAGGNEQFF.

The rearrangement uses TRBV4-3 and TRBJ1-2, with D unclear. In germline, CDR1 is LGHNA, CDR2 YSLEER. This CDR3 region has 14 residues. Trimming took 0 bases from V and 6 from J, leaving 11 bases between them. DNA for the CDR3: TGCGCCAGCAGCCAAGATACCGGGAGTCATGGCTACACCTTC. Its translation: CASSQDTGSHGYTF.

The chain links TRBV5-4 to TRBJ2-5; a weak D match, TRBD2 (7 bases). Germline CDR1 SGHNT, CDR2 YYREEE (reference sequence). Between the trimmed V and J ends, which lost 4 bases and 5 bases, there was a span of 15 bases. The CDR3 has 14 residues. CDR3 nucleotide sequence: TGTGCCAGCAGCCCCCGCGGGGGCGCGGAGACCCAGTACTTC. Translation: CASSPRGGAETQYF.

CDR3 amino acids: CASSIEGDRSLNTEAFF. CDR3 nucleotides: TGTGCCAGTAGTATAGAAGGGGACAGGTCTCTTAACACTGAAGCTTTCTTT. The V and J genes are TRBV19 and TRBJ1-1; 8 bases align to TRBD1. This CDR3 is built from 17 residues. The V and J ends lost 0 bases and 2 bases, in that order; junction bases with no gene match: 8. Germline CDR1 reads LNHDA; CDR2 reads SQIVND (reference sequence).

As concerns this clone: A junction end diverges from the germline sequence, so it may reflect a read error. This chain uses TRBV7-9 with TRBJ1-6; D unresolved. The CDR3 is 19 amino acids. The germline CDR1 and CDR2 sequences are SEHNR and FQNEAQ (reference sequence). The CDR3 DNA follows: TGTGCCAGCAGCCCTCCTCACCTCGGGGTGAGCTCCTATAATTCACCCCTCTACTTT. It yields the protein CASSPPHLGVSSYNSPLYF.

This sequence joins TRBV6-5 and TRBJ1-1; no reliable D call. The CDR3 sequence is 15 residues long. V was pared by 0 bases and J by 1 base, with 9 bases between. Germline V gives CDR1 MNHEY, CDR2 SVGAGI. The CDR3 here is CASSYSNRRNTEAFF. The CDR3 DNA sequence: TGTGCCAGCAGTTACTCGAATCGGAGGAACACTGAAGCTTTCTTT.

V gene TRBV19 combines with J gene TRBJ2-3; D remains ambiguous. Trimming stripped 2 bases from V and 0 bases from J, with 9 bases between. The CDR3 totals 15 residues. Germline-derived CDR1 and CDR2 are LNHDA and SQIVND (reference sequence). The CDR3, as DNA: TGTGCCAGTAGTATACGGGTTGGAAGCACAGATACGCAGTATTTT. It is translated as CASSIRVGSTDTQYF.

The chain recombines TRBV19 with TRBJ1-5; D ambiguous. V lost 0 bases to trimming and J lost 5 bases, with 8 bases between them. The V gene's germline CDR1 is LNHDA and CDR2 SQIVND (reference sequence). The CDR3 runs to 14 residues. The CDR3 coding sequence is TGTGCCAGTAGTATAGAAGCAGGTCATCAGCCCCAGCATTTT. Translating gives CASSIEAGHQPQHF.

This chain links TRBV5-1 with TRBJ1-6, with TRBD1 matching over 9 bases. CDR3 length: 16 residues. Germline V CDR1 and CDR2: SGHRS, YFSETQ. The V segment lost 4 bases and the J segment 9 bases; nucleotides outside the gene matches: 11. CDR3 sequence (DNA): TGCGCCAGCAGCCTAACAGGGGGCGCCTCAGTTTCACCCCTCCACTTT. Its protein is CASSLTGGASVSPLHF.

V gene TRBV13 combines with J gene TRBJ2-4; 9 bases line up with TRBD1. With 4 bases clipped from V and 8 bases from J, the junction kept 6 bases outside the gene matches. Germline V gives CDR1 PRHDT, CDR2 FYEKMQ (reference sequence). CDR3 size: 14 residues. CDR3 nucleotides: TGTGCCAGCAGCTCGGGACAGGGAGGAGACATTCAGTACTTC. Protein product: CASSSGQGGDIQYF.

Remarks on this clone: Relative to the germline gene, one junction end is altered; a read error may explain this. This sequence joins TRBV7-3 and TRBJ2-3; a weak D match, TRBD2 (6 bases). The CDR3 loop spans 16 amino acids. In germline, CDR1 is SGHTA, CDR2 FQGTGA. This CDR3 reads CVSSPTGSGGRDTQYF. The CDR3 nucleotides read TGTGTCAGCAGCCCCACGGGTAGCGGAGGGAGGGATACGCAGTATTTT.

The genes are TRBV4-1 and TRBJ2-7; 10 bases agree with TRBD1. The CDR3 is made up of 14 amino acids. V shed 4 bases, J shed 6 bases, and the junction held 6 bases outside the gene matches. Germline V gene data show CDR1 as MGHRA and CDR2 as YSYEKL. Here the CDR3 DNA reads TGCGCCAGCAGCCGCCCCGGGACAGGGGTCGAGCAGTACTTC. This sequence encodes CASSRPGTGVEQYF.

This sequence joins TRBV5-4 and TRBJ2-7; TRBD2 might be the D (5 bases). The V end lost 2 bases, the J end lost 7 bases, and 13 bases lay between the germline ends. The germline V gene encodes CDR1 SGHNT and CDR2 YYREEE (reference sequence). The CDR3 is 13 residues long. This CDR3 is CASSLESGQEQYF. CDR3 DNA sequence: TGTGCCAGCAGCTTAGAAAGCGGTCAGGAGCAGTACTTC.

This sequence joins TRBV6-1 and TRBJ2-7; 9 nucleotides align to TRBD1. There are 15 residues in the CDR3. CDR1 is MNHNS and CDR2 is SASEGT in the germline V gene. Unmatched junction bases numbered 9, after V lost 6 bases and J lost 3 bases. In nucleotides, the CDR3 is TGTGCCAGCAGAGAACAGGGGGCGTCGAACTACGAGCAGTACTTC. Translating gives CASREQGASNYEQYF.

The chain links TRBV5-4 to TRBJ1-1; the D gene is possibly TRBD1 (6 bases). The CDR3 has 14 amino acids. Germline V gene sequence: CDR1 SGHNT, CDR2 YYREEE (reference sequence). Trimming removed 4 bases from V and 1 base from J, with 11 bases in between. Written as DNA, the CDR3 is TGTGCCAGCAGCCTGGACAGCGGGAACACTGAAGCTTTCTTT. Residues: CASSLDSGNTEAFF. Supplemented by reference TRBV5-4 and TRBJ1-1, the full variable domain reads ETGVTQSPTHLIKTRGQQVTLRCSSQSGHNTVSWYQQALGQGPQFIFQYYREEENGRGNFPPRFSGLQFPNYSSELNVNALELDDSALYLCASSLDSGNTEAFFGQGTRLTVV.

The chain combines TRBV7-8 with TRBJ2-3; 7 bases map to TRBD2. This CDR3 spans 19 amino acids. Trimming cost V 3 bases and J 0 bases; bases outside gene matches: 15. CDR1 is SGHVS, CDR2 FQNEAQ, per germline. The CDR3 DNA reads as TGTGCCAGCAGCTTCGGTCCAGGGAGGGGAATTGGGAGCACAGATACGCAGTATTTT. Residues: CASSFGPGRGIGSTDTQYF. The full variable domain, in which reference TRBV7-8 and TRBJ2-3 provide the parts outside the CDR3, is GAGVSQSPRYKVAKRGQDVALRCDPISGHVSLFWYQQALGQGPEFLTYFQNEAQLDKSGLPSDRFFAERPEGSVSTLKIQRTQQEDSAVYLCASSFGPGRGIGSTDTQYFGPGTRLTVL.

The chain recombines TRBV11-3 with TRBJ2-7, with D maybe TRBD2 (7 bases). The germline V and J ends were trimmed by 1 base and 1 base, with 17 bases remaining between them. The CDR3 loop spans 17 amino acids. The V gene's germline CDR1 is SGHNT and CDR2 YENEEA. For the CDR3, the DNA is TGTGCCAGCAGCTTAGGGGAGGCGCGGGGGACATCCTACGAGCAGTACTTC. This translates into CASSLGEARGTSYEQYF.

V usage is TRBV18 and J usage is TRBJ1-2; a possible D gene is TRBD1 (6 bases). Looked up from germline, CDR1 is KGHSH and CDR2 is LQKENI. CDR3 length: 13 residues. The V end was cut by 2 bases, the J end by 10 bases, with 14 bases between. The CDR3 sequence: CASSPVQQGDYTF. The CDR3 DNA reads TGTGCCAGCTCACCAGTGCAACAGGGCGACTACACCTTC.

The V gene is TRBV25-1, the J gene TRBJ2-5; TRBD2 agrees at 8 bases. The germline CDR1 and CDR2 sequences are MGHDK and SYGVNS. This CDR3 contains 18 residues. J gave up 5 bases and V 1 base, and 15 bases lay outside the gene matches. DNA for the CDR3: TGTGCCAGCAGTGAATTAGGAAGACTAGCGACGGGAGGGGAGACCCAGTACTTC. It is translated as CASSELGRLATGGETQYF. The variable domain in full, completed from reference TRBV25-1 and TRBJ2-5, reads EADIYQTPRYLVIGTGKKITLECSQTMGHDKMYWYQQDPGMELHLIHYSYGVNSTEKGDLSSESTVSRIRTEHFPLTLESARPSHTSQYLCASSELGRLATGGETQYFGPGTRLLVL.

The chain joins TRBV19 to TRBJ2-7, with D perhaps matching TRBD2 (6 bases). CDR3 length equals 14 residues. The V and J ends lost 4 bases and 0 bases respectively, with 10 bases between them. Germline V gives CDR1 LNHDA, CDR2 SQIVND (reference sequence). The CDR3 region has the DNA TGTGCCAGTAGTACCGGGAGCCCCTCCTACGAGCAGTACTTC. As protein: CASSTGSPSYEQYF.

Points on this clone: Other DNA sequences in this sample translate to the same CDR3. The J gene is TRBJ2-5, the V gene TRBV2; D is ambiguous. The CDR3 has 13 residues. V lost 2 bases and J 2 bases, leaving 6 bases between the germline ends. Germline loops: CDR1 SNHLY, CDR2 FYNNEI. CDR3: CASSEHSQETQYF. The CDR3 DNA reads TGTGCCAGCAGTGAACACAGTCAAGAGACCCAGTACTTC.

This rearrangement joins TRBV5-4 to TRBJ2-7; 9 bases match TRBD1. The CDR3 runs 14 residues. Trimming cost V 0 bases and J 6 bases; bases outside gene matches: 4. Germline V CDR1 and CDR2: SGHNT, YYREEE (reference sequence). The CDR3 protein is CASSLDRGQSEQYF. The CDR3 DNA is TGTGCCAGCAGCTTGGACAGGGGGCAGAGCGAGCAGTACTTC.

The V call is TRBV10-3, the J call TRBJ1-2; D is uncertain. The CDR3 sequence is 13 residues long. Germline-derived CDR1 and CDR2 are ENHRY and SYGVKD. V lost 2 bases and J 6 bases, leaving 10 bases between the germline ends. In DNA, the CDR3 is TGTGCCATCAGTGAGGAGGCACTCCATGGCTACACCTTC. Translated, it gives CAISEEALHGYTF.

This chain links TRBV18 with TRBJ2-1, with no clear D. V was shortened by 2 bases and J by 8 bases, with 10 bases between the two germline ends. Per germline, CDR1 KGHSH and CDR2 LQKENI. The CDR3 spans 13 residues. CDR3 residues: CASSPLSGDEQFF. CDR3 sequence (DNA): TGTGCCAGCTCACCATTATCGGGTGATGAGCAGTTCTTC.

The rearrangement joins TRBV30 to TRBJ1-1; the D is unclear. The germline V gene has CDR1 GTSNPN and CDR2 SVGIG (reference sequence). Deletions cut 3 bases from V and 6 bases from J, with 11 bases between. The CDR3 consists of 12 residues. CDR3 loop: CAWSAGGAEAFF. In nucleotides, the CDR3 is TGTGCCTGGAGCGCGGGCGGCGCTGAAGCTTTCTTT.

This clone has just a few counts. CDR3 nucleotides: TGTGCCAGCAGTTACCGACAGGACAATCAGCCCCAGCATTTT. Translated, it gives CASSYRQDNQPQHF. The chain combines TRBV6-5 with TRBJ1-5, with D possibly matching TRBD1 (6 bases). V was trimmed by 2 bases and J by 3 bases, leaving 8 bases between them. Germline assignment: CDR1 MNHEY and CDR2 SVGAGI. The CDR3 loop spans 14 amino acids.

A note on this clone: Within the sample, other DNA sequences also encode this same CDR3. V is TRBV7-6 and J is TRBJ2-7; TRBD1 matches at 7 bases. Germline V CDR1 and CDR2: SGHVS, FNYEAQ. This CDR3 contains 14 residues. V was pared by 1 base and J by 6 bases, with 6 bases of the junction left unmatched. For the CDR3, the DNA is TGTGCCAGCAGCTTAGTCGAGGCAGGGGGCGAGCAGTACTTC. Translation: CASSLVEAGGEQYF.

In this sample, this clone turned up once. The gene calls are TRBV7-2 and TRBJ2-7; D not certain. V lost 5 bases, J lost 3 bases, and 5 bases lay in between. The germline CDR1 and CDR2 sequences are SGHTA and FQGNSA. The CDR3 consists of 11 residues. The CDR3 DNA follows: TGTGCCAGCAGCAAACTCTACGAGCAGTACTTC. Encoded protein: CASSKLYEQYF.

The rearrangement joins TRBV4-2 to TRBJ2-7, with D possibly matching TRBD2 (6 bases). Trimming removed 0 bases from V and 2 bases from J, with 11 bases in between. The CDR3 consists of 15 residues. The germline V gene has CDR1 LGHNA and CDR2 YNFKEQ. DNA for the CDR3: TGTGCCAGCAGCCAAGAAAGCGGGCGTACCTACGAGCAGTACTTC. It translates to CASSQESGRTYEQYF.